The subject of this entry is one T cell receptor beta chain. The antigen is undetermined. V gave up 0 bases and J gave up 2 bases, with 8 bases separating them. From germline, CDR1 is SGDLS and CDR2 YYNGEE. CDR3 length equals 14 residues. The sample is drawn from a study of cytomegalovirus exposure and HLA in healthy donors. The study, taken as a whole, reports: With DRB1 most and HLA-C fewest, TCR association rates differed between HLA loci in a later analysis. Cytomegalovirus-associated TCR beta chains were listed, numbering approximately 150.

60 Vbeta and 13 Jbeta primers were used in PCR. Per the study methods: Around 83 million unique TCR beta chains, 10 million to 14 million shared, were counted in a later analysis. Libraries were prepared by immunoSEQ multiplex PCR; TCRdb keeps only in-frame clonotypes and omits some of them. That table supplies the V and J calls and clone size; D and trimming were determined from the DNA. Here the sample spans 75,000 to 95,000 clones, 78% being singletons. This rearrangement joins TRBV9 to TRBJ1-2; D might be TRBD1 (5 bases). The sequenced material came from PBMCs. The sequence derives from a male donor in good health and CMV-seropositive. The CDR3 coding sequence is TGTGCCAGCAGCGTAGGGGGCCAGAACTATGGCTACACCTTC. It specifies CASSVGGQNYGYTF.